These T cell receptor beta chains were read from a single sample in a study of T cells after yellow fever vaccination. TCRdb called the 5' RACE reads again in MiXCR, with one record for every CDR3 protein. The sample lists 150,000 to 200,000 distinct CDR3 sequences, about 6% occurring once. The sequences come from CD4+ T cells sorted from PBMCs, collected on the day of the first yellow fever vaccination. The receptors here all came from a man aged 18 to 29 who received the YFV17D yellow fever vaccine. Both conserved end residues are part of each CDR3. A D gene is named only where the DNA matches it firmly. A row's size may be missing; if present it is once, few, many or a size class.

13 | TRBJ1-4 | NA | many | TRBV4-2 | TGTGCCAGCAGCCAAGTCCAGTATGAAAAACTGTTTTTT | CASSQVQYEKLFF
15 | TRBJ1-6 | TRBD1 | NA | TRBV7-3 | TGTGCCAGCAGCTCAGGACCGGACAGGAGGTCACCCCTCCACTTT | CASSSGPDRRSPLHF
15 | TRBJ2-1 | NA | NA | TRBV7-9 | TGTGCCAGCAGCCAGGGGACAGCGGGGAGCAATGAGCAGTTCTTC | CASSQGTAGSNEQFF
15 | TRBJ1-4 | NA | NA | TRBV5-5 | TGTGCCAGCAGCTTGGCTGGGTCCTGGGATGAAAAACTGTTTTTT | CASSLAGSWDEKLFF
10 | TRBJ1-2 | NA | many | TRBV20-1 | TGCAGTGCTAGCCCGGGGGGCTACACCTTC | CSASPGGYTF
16 | TRBJ2-2 | NA | NA | TRBV11-2 | TGTGCCAGCAGCCTAAGCAGGGTGATAGACACCGGGGAGCTGTTTTTT | CASSLSRVIDTGELFF
14 | TRBJ2-3 | NA | many | TRBV7-8 | TGTGCCAGCAGCTTAACCCGGCTGCGGGGTACGCAGTATTTT | CASSLTRLRGTQYF
14 | TRBJ1-1 | NA | NA | TRBV5-6 | TGTGCCAGCACCGTCGGGGGCGAATACACTGAAGCTTTCTTT | CASTVGGEYTEAFF
13 | TRBJ2-2 | NA | many | TRBV6-4 | TGTGCCAGCAGCCCAGGGCCAACCGGGGAGCTGTTTTTT | CASSPGPTGELFF
14 | TRBJ2-1 | TRBD2 | few | TRBV7-2 | TGTGCCAGCAGAAGGACTAGCGGGGACAATGAGCAGTTCTTC | CASRRTSGDNEQFF
15 | TRBJ2-3 | TRBD2 | NA | TRBV29-1 | TGCAGCGTTGAATTGGCTAGCGGGGGGAAGGATACGCAGTATTTT | CSVELASGGKDTQYF
18 | TRBJ2-5 | TRBD2 | many | TRBV5-1 | TGCGCCAGCAGCTTGTCCCTTGGGTTGGCTAGCGGTCAAGAGACCCAGTACTTC | CASSLSLGLASGQETQYF
14 | TRBJ1-1 | TRBD1 | NA | TRBV18 | TGTGCCAGCTCCCAGGGGGCCGAGAGCACTGAAGCTTTCTTT | CASSQGAESTEAFF
15 | TRBJ1-1 | NA | NA | TRBV7-2 | TGTGCCAGCACCCCTCGGGTGAGGCGGCGGGGTGAAGCTTTCTTT | CASTPRVRRRGEAFF
15 | TRBJ2-3 | TRBD2 | NA | TRBV5-4 | TGTGCCAGCAGCCTTGATCTAGCGGGGGACGATACGCAGTATTTT | CASSLDLAGDDTQYF
16 | TRBJ2-7 | NA | many | TRBV5-1 | TGCGCCAGCAGCGGGGGGGACAGGACCTTGTCCTACGAGCAGTACTTC | CASSGGDRTLSYEQYF
13 | TRBJ2-2 | NA | NA | TRBV5-8 | TGTGCCAGGGGCTTTGCGCGGGCCGGGGAGCTGTTTTTT | CARGFARAGELFF
15 | TRBJ1-1 | TRBD1 | NA | TRBV19 | TGTGCCAGTAGTATTTGGGGACAGGGGGCCACTGAAGCTTTCTTT | CASSIWGQGATEAFF
15 | TRBJ1-2 | NA | NA | TRBV20-1 | TGCAGTGCTTTTCCAAACCCCGGGACCAACTATGGCTACACCTTC | CSAFPNPGTNYGYTF
15 | TRBJ2-1 | NA | many | TRBV11-2 | TGTGCCAGCAGCTTGAGGGTAGATCACTACAATGAGCAGTTCTTC | CASSLRVDHYNEQFF
11 | TRBJ1-2 | NA | many | TRBV6-6 | TGTGCCAGCACAGGGAACTATGGCTACACCTTC | CASTGNYGYTF
13 | TRBJ2-3 | TRBD1 | many | TRBV24-1 | TGTGCCACCGGGGACAGTAGCACAGATACGCAGTATTTT | CATGDSSTDTQYF
16 | TRBJ2-2 | NA | NA | TRBV19 | TGTGCCAGTAGCATTTACTCCCCACAGGGAACCGGGGAGCTGTTTTTT | CASSIYSPQGTGELFF
13 | TRBJ1-6 | NA | few | TRBV11-3 | TGTGCCAGCAGCTTCTCAGGGGATTCACCCCTCCACTTT | CASSFSGDSPLHF
14 | TRBJ2-1 | TRBD2 | many | TRBV5-6 | TGTGCCAGCAGGTCTAGCGGGGGGGCCTGGGAGCAGTTCTTC | CASRSSGGAWEQFF
17 | TRBJ2-2 | TRBD1 | NA | TRBV5-5 | TGTGCCAGCAGCCGACCTCCGGGACAGGGCGACACCGGGGAGCTGTTTTTT | CASSRPPGQGDTGELFF
13 | TRBJ2-5 | NA | NA | TRBV25-1 | TGTGCCAGCAGTGCTCCCCTCCGGGAGACCCAGTACTTC | CASSAPLRETQYF
12 | TRBJ1-2 | NA | few | TRBV6-5 | TGTGCCAGCAGTTACAGGAACTATGGCTACACCTTC | CASSYRNYGYTF
15 | TRBJ2-3 | TRBD2 | few | TRBV7-3 | TGTGCCAGCAGCCTACTAGCGGGGGGGCTAGATACGCAGTATTTT | CASSLLAGGLDTQYF
14 | TRBJ1-5 | NA | many | TRBV5-1 | TGCGCCAGCAGCTCTGGGGCCAGCAATCAGCCCCAGCATTTT | CASSSGASNQPQHF
14 | TRBJ2-6 | TRBD1 | few | TRBV23-1 | TGCGCCAGGGTGGGGACAGCTGGGGCCAACGTCCTGACTTTC | CARVGTAGANVLTF
14 | TRBJ1-4 | NA | few | TRBV19 | TGTGCCAGTACCTTGCAGTCAACTAATGAAAAACTGTTTTTT | CASTLQSTNEKLFF
13 | TRBJ2-2 | NA | many | TRBV7-2 | TGTGCCAGCAGCACTAGCATCACCGGGGAGCTGTTTTTT | CASSTSITGELFF
17 | TRBJ2-2 | NA | NA | TRBV18 | TGTGCCAGCTCACCACCGATTGGAGCAGCGAACACCGGGGAGCTGTTTTTT | CASSPPIGAANTGELFF
15 | TRBJ1-1 | NA | few | TRBV7-6 | TGTGCCAGCAGTAAGACAGGCGACATGAACACTGAAGCTTTCTTT | CASSKTGDMNTEAFF
16 | TRBJ1-6 | TRBD1 | few | TRBV12-3/TRBV12-4 | TGTGCCAGCAGTCCGACGCGGGACAGGCGAAATTCACCCCTCCACTTT | CASSPTRDRRNSPLHF
14 | TRBJ2-1 | NA | many | TRBV5-1 | TGCGCCAGCAGCTTGGAAGTTTCCTACAATGAGCAGTTCTTC | CASSLEVSYNEQFF
16 | TRBJ2-1 | NA | NA | TRBV12-3/TRBV12-4 | TGTGCCAGCAGTTCTAAGGACACAATGTTAGGGAATGAGCAGTTCTTC | CASSSKDTMLGNEQFF
14 | TRBJ1-5 | NA | many | TRBV29-1 | TGCAGCGTTGCTGAGGGGAACGGAGGACAGCCCCAGCATTTT | CSVAEGNGGQPQHF
13 | TRBJ2-7 | NA | few | TRBV5-1 | TGCGCCAGCAGCTCGCGACTCTCCTACGAGCAGTACTTC | CASSSRLSYEQYF
15 | TRBJ2-5 | NA | few | TRBV5-4 | TGTGCCAGCAGCTTGGTGGTCGGGCCCGAAGAGACCCAGTACTTC | CASSLVVGPEETQYF
14 | TRBJ2-2 | NA | NA | TRBV24-1 | TGTGCCACCAGTTCACAGGTGACGACCGGGGAGCTGTTTTTT | CATSSQVTTGELFF
13 | TRBJ1-1 | NA | many | TRBV12-3/TRBV12-4 | TGTGCCAGCAGTCTTGAAAGGGACACTGAAGCTTTCTTT | CASSLERDTEAFF
14 | TRBJ2-6 | NA | NA | TRBV12-3/TRBV12-4 | TGTGCCAGCAATTCGAACTCTGGGGCCAACGTCCTGACTTTC | CASNSNSGANVLTF
14 | TRBJ2-1 | TRBD2 | NA | TRBV3-1 | TGTGCCAGCAGCCGAGTAGCGGGGTACAATGAGCAGTTCTTC | CASSRVAGYNEQFF
14 | TRBJ2-2 | NA | NA | TRBV25-1 | TGTGCCAGCATAGGCAGGGCGAACACCGGGGAGCTGTTTTTT | CASIGRANTGELFF